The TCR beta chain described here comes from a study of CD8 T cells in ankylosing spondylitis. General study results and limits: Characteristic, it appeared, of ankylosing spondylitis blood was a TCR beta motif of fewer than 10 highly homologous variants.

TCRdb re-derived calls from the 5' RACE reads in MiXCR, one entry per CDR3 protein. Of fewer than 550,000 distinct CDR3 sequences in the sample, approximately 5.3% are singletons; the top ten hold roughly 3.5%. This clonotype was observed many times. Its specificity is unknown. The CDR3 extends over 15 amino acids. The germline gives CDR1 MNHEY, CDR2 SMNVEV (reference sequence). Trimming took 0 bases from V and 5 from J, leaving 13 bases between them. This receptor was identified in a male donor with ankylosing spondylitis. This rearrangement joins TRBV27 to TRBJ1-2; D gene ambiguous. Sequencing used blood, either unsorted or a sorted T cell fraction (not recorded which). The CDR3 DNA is TGTGCCAGCAGTTTATCGCCCCCGGCCCAATATGGCTACACCTTC. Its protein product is CASSLSPPAQYGYTF.